In this sample, the clone carrying this TCR beta chain turned up a few times. From the RT-PCR reads, TCRdb called clonotypes with MiXCR, one entry per CDR3 protein. Among about 680,000 distinct CDR3 sequences listed, approximately 15% were seen once. CDR1 and CDR2 from the germline V gene are SEHNR and FQNEAQ (reference sequence). CDR3 size: 15 residues. Trimming shortened V by 4 bases and J by 8 bases, and 15 bases separated the two germline ends. This sequence was found in a female donor in good health, serving as a healthy control. The chain uses TRBV7-9 and TRBJ1-6; D possibly corresponds to TRBD1 (5 bases). Sequenced: memory CD4+ T cells from blood. CDR3 residues: CASSYRVGLDSPLHF. The DNA of the CDR3 is TGTGCCAGCAGCTACCGCGTGGGACTTGATTCACCCCTCCACTTT.